Shown below are 8 T cell receptor beta chains from a single sample sequenced in a study of OX40 agonist ivuxolimab in advanced cancers. Sequencing used immunoSEQ multiplex PCR; TCRdb keeps in-frame clones, though not all of them. The sample has some 42,000 clones, about 86% seen once. The source was CD4+ or CD8+ T cells sorted from blood, collected in a trial of the OX40 agonist ivuxolimab. These receptors were taken from an adult with an advanced solid tumor such as melanoma, head and neck, liver or kidney cancer.

This clone appeared once. The V call is TRBV5-6, the J call TRBJ1-1; TRBD1 matches 7 bases. This CDR3 is built from 11 residues. The junction had 2 bases not matched to a gene; V was cut back by 7 bases and J by 5 bases. Germline CDR1 SGHDT, CDR2 YYEEEE. The CDR3 sequence: CASVRGTEAFF. CDR3 DNA: TGTGCCAGCGTCAGGGGGACTGAAGCTTTCTTT.

The chain has TRBV19 and TRBJ2-1; 7 nucleotides agree with TRBD1. CDR3 length: 16 amino acids. The germline V gene encodes CDR1 LNHDA and CDR2 SQIVND (reference sequence). V lost 4 bases and J lost 4; bases outside the gene matches: 10. In DNA form, the CDR3 reads TGTGCCAGTAGTAGGGGGACAGCCCGGAGGTACAATGAGCAGTTCTTC. Residues: CASSRGTARRYNEQFF.

The chain employs TRBV7-6 and TRBJ1-1; 7 nucleotides match TRBD1. V trimming: 5 bases; J trimming: 1 base; junction bases outside the gene matches: 16. The CDR3 is 18 residues long. Germline V CDR1 and CDR2: SGHVS, FNYEAQ. CDR3 residues: CASSPSSKQGRGNTEAFF. In nucleotides, the CDR3 is TGTGCCAGCAGCCCGTCGTCTAAACAGGGGAGAGGGAACACTGAAGCTTTCTTT.

The table lists this clone with a few counts. V gene TRBV7-2 combines with J gene TRBJ2-7; D remains unclear. This CDR3 has 12 amino acids. V lost 4 bases to trimming and J lost 3 bases, with 7 bases between them. CDR1 and CDR2 (germline): SGHTA, FQGNSA. The CDR3 loop reads CASSSPDYEQYF. The CDR3 DNA sequence: TGTGCCAGCAGCTCCCCAGACTACGAGCAGTACTTC. Full variable domain (remainder filled in from reference TRBV7-2 and TRBJ2-7): GAGVSQSPSNKVTEKGKDVELRCDPISGHTALYWYRQSLGQGLEFLIYFQGNSAPDKSGLPSDRFSAERTGGSVSTLTIQRTQQEDSAVYLCASSSPDYEQYFGPGTRLTVT.

The V and J genes are TRBV6-1 and TRBJ1-3; tentative D call: TRBD1 (5 bases). CDR1 and CDR2 (germline): MNHNS, SASEGT. V lost 4 bases and J 4 bases, leaving 11 bases between the germline ends. The CDR3 extends over 14 amino acids. The CDR3 loop is CASSVRGEGNTIYF. The CDR3 coding sequence is TGTGCCAGCAGTGTTAGGGGCGAAGGAAACACCATATATTTT.

This chain links TRBV19 with TRBJ2-3; the D is unclear. Germline V gene data show CDR1 as LNHDA and CDR2 as SQIVND (reference sequence). V was trimmed by 8 bases and J by 2 bases, leaving 11 bases between them. The CDR3 totals 13 residues. CDR3 sequence reads: CASGRAPTDTQYF. The CDR3 DNA sequence: TGTGCCAGTGGACGGGCACCCACAGATACGCAGTATTTT.

Here the CDR3 reads CASSVGRDSNQPQHF. As DNA, the CDR3 is TGTGCCAGCAGCGTAGGTCGGGATAGCAATCAGCCCCAGCATTTT. The chain joins TRBV9 to TRBJ1-5; the D is unclear. The length of the CDR3 is 15 residues. V shed 0 bases and J shed 0 bases, with 7 bases lying between them. CDR1 SGDLS and CDR2 YYNGEE come from the germline V gene. The variable domain in full, completed from reference TRBV9 and TRBJ1-5, reads DSGVTQTPKHLITATGQRVTLRCSPRSGDLSVYWYQQSLDQGLQFLIQYYNGEERAKGNILERFSAQQFPDLHSELNLSSLELGDSALYFCASSVGRDSNQPQHFGDGTRLSIL.

This clone was counted once. The rearrangement links TRBV28 to TRBJ2-2; 11 bases agree with TRBD2. The CDR3 totals 17 residues. CDR1 and CDR2 from the germline V gene are MDHEN and SYDVKM. Trimming at V came to 3 bases and at J to 2 bases, leaving 5 bases not matched to a gene. The CDR3 nucleotides are TGTGCCAGCAGTTTGCAACTAGCGGGGGATAACACCGGGGAGCTGTTTTTT. Its protein product is CASSLQLAGDNTGELFF.